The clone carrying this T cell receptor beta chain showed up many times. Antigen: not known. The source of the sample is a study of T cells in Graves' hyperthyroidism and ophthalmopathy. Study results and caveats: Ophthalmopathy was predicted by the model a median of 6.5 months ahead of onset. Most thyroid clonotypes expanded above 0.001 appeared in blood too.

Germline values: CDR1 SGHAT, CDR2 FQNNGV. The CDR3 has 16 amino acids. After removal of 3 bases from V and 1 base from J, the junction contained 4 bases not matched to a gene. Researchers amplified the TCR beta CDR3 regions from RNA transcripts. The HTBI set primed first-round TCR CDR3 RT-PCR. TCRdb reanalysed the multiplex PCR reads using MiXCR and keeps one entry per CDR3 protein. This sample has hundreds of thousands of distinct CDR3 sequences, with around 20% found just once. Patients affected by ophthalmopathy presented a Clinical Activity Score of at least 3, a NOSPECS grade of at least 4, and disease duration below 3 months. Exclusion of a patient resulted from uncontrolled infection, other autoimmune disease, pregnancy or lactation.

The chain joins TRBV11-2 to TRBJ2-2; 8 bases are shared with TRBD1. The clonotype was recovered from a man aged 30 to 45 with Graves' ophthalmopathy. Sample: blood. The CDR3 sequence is CASSFQGARNTGELFF. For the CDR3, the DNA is TGTGCCAGCAGCTTCCAGGGGGCGCGGAACACCGGGGAGCTGTTTTTT.